The clone carrying this T cell receptor (beta chain) came up once. Its antigen remains unidentified. These data belong to a study of PD-1 blockade in classical Hodgkin lymphoma. Each patient experienced a relapse that followed autologous stem cell transplantation, and brentuximab vedotin exposure varied. Assay used: immunoSEQ multiplex PCR; TCRdb lists only in-frame clones, some missing. Seen here are some 93,000 clones, about 88% observed once, and the top ten hold 9.5% to 12%. General study points: Relapsed/refractory patients reportedly had the lowest baseline TCR diversity, below newly diagnosed patients, who were below healthy donors. Repertoire differences lack defined causes, possibly disease activity or prior therapy.

Germline CDR1 MNHEY, CDR2 SVGAGI. After removal of 6 bases from V and 10 bases from J, the junction contained 10 bases not matched to a gene. The CDR3 length is 15 residues. This clonotype was obtained from a human donor with classical Hodgkin lymphoma. This chain connects TRBV6-5 to TRBJ1-6; the match to TRBD1 covers 9 bases. Sequenced material: peripheral blood mononuclear cells (PBMCs), taken before the second cycle of nivolumab. The chain's CDR3 is CASRNEGQGRSPLHF. The CDR3 bases are TGTGCCAGCAGGAACGAGGGACAGGGTCGGTCACCCCTCCACTTT.